These T cell receptor beta chains were read from a single sample in a study of neurological immune-mediated disorders. TCRdb passed the 5' RACE reads through MiXCR, listing each CDR3 protein once. The sample lists 70,000 or so distinct CDR3 sequences; 3% to 4% were seen once. The sequencing sample was made of PBMCs. These receptor sequences come from a woman in her forties or fifties with multiple sclerosis. CDR3s include the opening cysteine and the closing phenylalanine or tryptophan. A D gene is named only where the DNA matches it firmly. The size field reads how often the clone was seen (once, few, many) or a class if it is expanded.

TRBV20-1	TRBD1	many	TRBJ1-3	CSAIQGLGPNTIYF	TGCAGTGCCATACAGGGGCTGGGTCCAAACACCATATATTTT
TRBV20-1	NA	many	TRBJ2-1	CSASDKFF	TGCAGTGCTAGTGACAAGTTCTTC
TRBV5-1	NA	few	TRBJ1-1	CASSTDSTGYFTEAFF	TGCGCCAGCAGCACCGATTCTACAGGGTACTTCACTGAAGCTTTCTTT
TRBV5-1	TRBD2	many	TRBJ2-1	CASSLIAGEGNEQFF	TGCGCCAGCAGCTTAATAGCGGGCGAGGGAAATGAGCAGTTCTTC
TRBV7-9	TRBD2	many	TRBJ2-1	CASSPQSGRATYNEQFF	TGTGCCAGCAGCCCCCAAAGCGGGAGGGCCACCTACAATGAGCAGTTCTTC
TRBV5-1	NA	many	TRBJ1-2	CASSLPGDGGYTF	TGCGCCAGCAGCTTACCCGGGGATGGTGGCTACACCTTC
TRBV5-1	NA	many	TRBJ2-5	CASSLAGSFQETQYF	TGCGCCAGCAGCTTGGCGGGGTCCTTCCAAGAGACCCAGTACTTC
TRBV29-1	TRBD1	many	TRBJ2-3	CSVERAQGADTQYF	TGCAGCGTTGAACGGGCACAGGGGGCAGATACGCAGTATTTT
TRBV12-3/TRBV12-4	TRBD2	many	TRBJ2-5	CASSFGSGSGETQYF	TGTGCCAGCAGTTTTGGCAGCGGGAGTGGAGAGACCCAGTACTTC
TRBV11-2	NA	many	TRBJ1-2	CASSVLQGSGGYTF	TGTGCCAGCAGCGTCTTACAGGGATCGGGAGGCTACACCTTC
TRBV10-3	NA	many	TRBJ1-2	CAISETGNYGYTF	TGTGCCATCAGTGAGACAGGGAACTATGGCTACACCTTC
TRBV20-1	NA	many	TRBJ2-1	CSASSQHEQFF	TGCAGTGCTAGTTCCCAACATGAGCAGTTCTTC
TRBV7-2	TRBD1	many	TRBJ2-5	CASSTHQGAGTQYF	TGTGCCAGCAGCACCCATCAGGGGGCAGGGACCCAGTACTTC
TRBV20-1	TRBD2	many	TRBJ2-1	CSAELAGRFYNEQFF	TGCAGTGCTGAACTAGCGGGTCGGTTCTACAATGAGCAGTTCTTC
TRBV29-1	TRBD1	many	TRBJ2-7	CSVEERDSHYEQYF	TGCAGCGTTGAAGAGAGGGACAGCCACTACGAGCAGTACTTC
TRBV5-1	NA	many	TRBJ2-5	CASSSRGETQYF	TGCGCCAGCAGCTCTAGGGGGGAGACCCAGTACTTC
TRBV15	NA	many	TRBJ1-1	CATSKEMNTEAFF	TGTGCCACCAGCAAGGAGATGAACACTGAAGCTTTCTTT
TRBV7-2	TRBD1	many	TRBJ2-7	CASSLVNRGAYEQYF	TGTGCCAGCAGCTTAGTCAACAGGGGTGCCTACGAGCAGTACTTC
TRBV5-6	TRBD1	many	TRBJ2-5	CASSWDSQETQYF	TGTGCCAGCAGCTGGGACAGCCAAGAGACCCAGTACTTC
TRBV5-1	NA	many	TRBJ1-1	CASSFRHEANTEAFF	TGCGCCAGCAGCTTTCGTCACGAGGCGAACACTGAAGCTTTCTTT
TRBV12-5	NA	many	TRBJ2-2	CASEGPMNTGELFF	TGTGCTAGTGAGGGACCGATGAACACCGGGGAGCTGTTTTTT
TRBV7-9	TRBD1	many	TRBJ1-2	CASSSRDSRYTF	TGTGCCAGCAGCTCCAGGGACAGCCGCTACACCTTC